Below, one TCR beta chain is given with its context. This CDR3 comprises 15 residues. Germline CDR1 and CDR2: MNHNY and SVGAGI (reference sequence). Trimming pared 5 bases from V and 5 bases from J, leaving 18 bases between. The data originate from a study of radiotherapy plus CTLA-4 blockade in lung cancer. Study-level information: In 18% of patients, objective responses were seen; about 30% had disease control.

Profiling relied on immunoSEQ multiplex PCR, and the TCRdb table lists in-frame clones only, not all of them. The table has 80,000 to 95,000 clones, less than 90% seen once; the top ten hold under 0.85%. Specimen: peripheral blood, collected from a patient treated with radiotherapy plus ipilimumab. This TCR came from a human donor with non-small cell lung cancer who had stable disease on radiotherapy plus ipilimumab. The rearrangement links TRBV6-6 to TRBJ2-5; D may match TRBD1 or TRBD2 (7 bases each). CDR3 protein: CASSTAGGDVETQYF. The CDR3 DNA reads as TGTGCCAGCAGTACAGCAGGGGGGGACGTGGAGACCCAGTACTTC.